The clone carrying this T cell receptor beta chain was detected many times. This CDR3 has 14 amino acids. V lost 0 bases, J lost 2 bases, and 7 bases lay in between. Time point noted: pre-sensitization, week 0. Treatment here: therapeutic diphenylcyclopropenone sensitization with weekly scalp DPC. The data were taken from a study of human T cells and chemical hapten exposure. Study context: Patch tests containing 0.01% DPC, applied to the upper back, were read at 6 days.

TCRdb itself ran the RACE reads through MiXCR, one entry per CDR3 protein. This table holds 350,000 to 400,000 distinct CDR3 sequences, roughly 5.3% found once. This chain links TRBV12-3 or TRBV12-4 with TRBJ1-2; D remains ambiguous. The source was whole blood, collected in connection with sensitization to the hapten diphenylcyclopropenone (DPC). The source of this sequence is a woman aged 45-60 years with alopecia areata. Some clones in this sample may be carry-over from other donors' samples. The CDR3 protein is CASSLASANYGYTF. CDR3 DNA: TGTGCCAGCAGTTTAGCGAGCGCGAACTATGGCTACACCTTC.